This T cell receptor (beta chain) appears in the sequencing data of a study of cytotoxic CD8 clonotypes in ibrutinib-treated CLL. Overall study context: Partial response occurred in approximately 24 patients and complete response in 2; at median about 72 months, roughly 15 remained remitted and about 12 progressed. It was after a median around twelve months of treatment, range 6 to 36, that response samples were taken.

The study's findings and limits: The times at which samples were taken varied between sustained-remission and progressing patients. Clonality at baseline surpassed age-matched healthy donors and tracked circulating CD8+ T-cell counts.

This CDR3 region has 14 residues. J was trimmed by 3 bases and V by 6 bases; bases with no gene match: 5. The germline CDR1 and CDR2 sequences are MGHDK and SYGVNS. Assay used: immunoSEQ multiplex PCR; TCRdb lists only in-frame clones, some missing. The sample has approximately 22,000 clones, around 68% seen once. About this clone: What it binds is not known.

The source material was PBMCs, sampled before ibrutinib treatment. The chain uses TRBV25-1 and TRBJ2-7; 10 bases line up with TRBD2. This receptor was identified in a human donor with chronic lymphocytic leukemia. The CDR3 loop is CASSQASGSYEQYF. The CDR3 nucleotides are TGTGCCAGCAGCCAGGCTAGCGGGAGCTACGAGCAGTACTTC.